A single sample is the source of the 30 T cell receptor beta chains below, sequenced in a study of post-analysis software for immune sequencing data. Unique molecular identifiers were present in the TCR beta cDNA libraries. From the PCR reads, TCRdb called clonotypes with MiXCR, one entry per CDR3 protein. The sample lists 380,000 or so distinct CDR3 sequences, roughly 38% seen once, with over 10% in the top ten. For these receptors, no antigen is known. General observations from the study: A handful of TRBV segments were more frequent in patients than controls; TRBV5-6, TRBV5-1 and TRBV20-1 belonged to this group.

The sample comprised blood. The origin of the receptors is a girl aged 10 to 17 with multiple sclerosis.

The rearrangement links TRBV7-2 to TRBJ2-7; 14 bases map to TRBD2. Germline lookup yields CDR1 SGHTA and CDR2 FQGNSA. Losses at the gene ends were 3 bases for V and 7 bases for J; bases not matched to a gene: 8. The length of the CDR3 is 16 residues. CDR3 bases: TGTGCCAGCAGCTTTGCCGGGACTAGCGGGGGAGGAGAGCAGTACTTC. It translates to CASSFAGTSGGGEQYF. The full variable domain, in which reference TRBV7-2 and TRBJ2-7 provide the parts outside the CDR3, is GAGVSQSPSNKVTEKGKDVELRCDPISGHTALYWYRQSLGQGLEFLIYFQGNSAPDKSGLPSDRFSAERTGGSVSTLTIQRTQQEDSAVYLCASSFAGTSGGGEQYFGPGTRLTVT.

The chain is built from TRBV9 and TRBJ2-3, with 7 bases identical to TRBD2. With 1 base clipped from V and 3 bases from J, the junction kept 14 bases outside the gene matches. Germline V CDR1 and CDR2: SGDLS, YYNGEE. The length of the CDR3 is 18 residues. The DNA for the CDR3 is TGTGCCAGCAGCGTAAGGGACTATAGTCTGGAAATGACAGATACGCAGTATTTT. Translating gives CASSVRDYSLEMTDTQYF. The full variable domain, completed using reference TRBV9 and TRBJ2-3, is DSGVTQTPKHLITATGQRVTLRCSPRSGDLSVYWYQQSLDQGLQFLIQYYNGEERAKGNILERFSAQQFPDLHSELNLSSLELGDSALYFCASSVRDYSLEMTDTQYFGPGTRLTVL.

The chain employs TRBV28 and TRBJ2-7; 11 nucleotides agree with TRBD1. V shed 7 bases, J shed 3 bases, and the junction held 5 bases outside the gene matches. CDR1 and CDR2 (germline): MDHEN, SYDVKM. CDR3 length: 14 residues. The CDR3 DNA reads as TGTGCCAGCACCTGGGGGACAGGGGGCTACGAGCAGTACTTC. Amino acid sequence: CASTWGTGGYEQYF.

The genes are TRBV28 and TRBJ2-3, with D possibly being TRBD1 (7 bases). Germline-derived CDR1 and CDR2 are MDHEN and SYDVKM. Trimming stripped 8 bases from V and 2 bases from J, with 20 bases between. CDR3 length equals 16 residues. Here the CDR3 reads CASVNRGGPSTDTQYF. Here the CDR3 DNA reads TGTGCCAGCGTGAACAGGGGAGGCCCTTCCACAGATACGCAGTATTTT.

This rearrangement joins TRBV4-2 to TRBJ2-1, with D unresolved. This CDR3 comprises 18 residues. Germline lookup yields CDR1 LGHNA and CDR2 YNFKEQ. Trimming stripped 1 base from V and 7 bases from J, with 23 bases between. The CDR3 sequence is CASSQVSLSLWVGNEQFF. DNA of the CDR3: TGTGCCAGCAGCCAAGTTAGTCTCTCCCTCTGGGTTGGGAATGAGCAGTTCTTC.

The table lists this clonotype with a few counts. The V and J genes are TRBV10-3 and TRBJ1-1; TRBD1 matches at 9 bases. This CDR3 is built from 14 residues. The V and J ends lost 6 bases and 0 bases, in that order; junction bases with no gene match: 2. The germline V gene encodes CDR1 ENHRY and CDR2 SYGVKD. CDR3: CAISGTGMNTEAFF. The CDR3 coding sequence is TGTGCCATCAGCGGGACAGGGATGAACACTGAAGCTTTCTTT.

The CDR3 DNA reads TGTGCCAGCAGTGAGACACTAGCGGGGGGGCCCTACAATGAGCAGTTCTTC. Translated, it gives CASSETLAGGPYNEQFF. The chain has TRBV2 and TRBJ2-1; 13 nucleotides match TRBD2. Germline assignment: CDR1 SNHLY and CDR2 FYNNEI. With 3 bases clipped from V and 2 bases from J, the junction kept 4 bases outside the gene matches. CDR3 size: 17 residues.

V is TRBV12-3 or TRBV12-4 and J is TRBJ1-1; no reliable D call. This CDR3 contains 11 residues. V was trimmed by 3 bases and J by 7 bases, leaving 6 bases between them. CDR3 nucleotide sequence: TGTGCCAGCAGTTTGGGGATTGAAGCTTTCTTT. Translated, it gives CASSLGIEAFF.

This rearrangement joins TRBV18 to TRBJ1-6; 7 bases are shared with TRBD1. Germline V lookup: CDR1 KGHSH, CDR2 LQKENI. V lost 4 bases to trimming and J lost 14 bases; unmatched junction nucleotides: 17. The CDR3 spans 16 residues. CDR3 residues: CASSLDRQGIGETLHF. In DNA form, the CDR3 reads TGTGCCAGCTCACTAGACCGACAGGGAATAGGAGAAACCCTCCACTTT.

A few counts support this clonotype. The chain links TRBV7-2 to TRBJ2-5, with D possibly TRBD1 on 5 matching bases. Germline CDR1 reads SGHTA; CDR2 reads FQGNSA. The CDR3 is made up of 16 amino acids. Trimming stripped 4 bases from V and 5 bases from J, with 20 bases between. CDR3 sequence reads: CASSYRGGRELETQYF. The CDR3 coding sequence is TGTGCCAGCAGCTATAGGGGTGGCAGGGAATTGGAGACCCAGTACTTC.

This clonotype appeared many times. The CDR3 DNA reads TGTGCCAGCGGTAAAGGACCAGATACGCAGTATTTT. The encoded protein is CASGKGPDTQYF. V usage is TRBV6-1 and J usage is TRBJ2-3, with no clear D. V was trimmed by 8 bases and J by 4 bases, leaving 10 bases between them. There are 12 residues in the CDR3. The germline V gene has CDR1 MNHNS and CDR2 SASEGT.

The chain links TRBV10-3 to TRBJ1-6; D is unresolved. The CDR3 is made up of 15 amino acids. Germline V gives CDR1 ENHRY, CDR2 SYGVKD. The ends were cut back, 0 bases at V and 7 bases at J, with 10 bases in the middle. The CDR3 spells CAISESTDPNSPLHF. The CDR3 DNA reads as TGTGCCATCAGTGAGTCGACGGACCCAAATTCACCCCTCCACTTT.

This clonotype has only a few counts. The chain carries TRBV7-2 and TRBJ1-4; D unclear. Trimming took 1 base from V and 10 from J, leaving 10 bases between them. The CDR3 consists of 13 residues. In germline, CDR1 is SGHTA, CDR2 FQGNSA. In DNA form, the CDR3 reads TGTGCCAGCAGCTTAGTCCGATCGGGAAAACTGTTTTTT. Translated: CASSLVRSGKLFF.

The sample holds a few counts of this clonotype. V usage is TRBV11-2 and J usage is TRBJ2-5, with D unresolved. Trimming took 5 bases from V and 1 from J, leaving 14 bases between them. The CDR3 length is 15 residues. The germline gives CDR1 SGHAT, CDR2 FQNNGV. The CDR3 region is CASSRGPTPQETQYF. CDR3 bases: TGTGCCAGCAGCCGAGGACCGACCCCCCAAGAGACCCAGTACTTC.

This clonotype is a singleton in its sample. V usage is TRBV30 and J usage is TRBJ1-6; D remains unclear. Germline loops: CDR1 GTSNPN, CDR2 SVGIG (reference sequence). The CDR3 has 16 residues. V was trimmed by 1 base and J by 5 bases, leaving 15 bases between them. CDR3 DNA: TGTGCCTGGAGTGATTGGGGAAGGGCGAATAATTCACCCCTCCACTTT. The encoded protein is CAWSDWGRANNSPLHF.

V gene TRBV19 combines with J gene TRBJ1-5; a weak D match, TRBD1 (6 bases). Germline assignment: CDR1 LNHDA and CDR2 SQIVND (reference sequence). Between the trimmed V and J ends, which lost 5 bases and 0 bases, there was a span of 14 bases. This CDR3 region has 16 residues. The CDR3 sequence: CASSPQQGFSNQPQHF. The CDR3 DNA reads as TGTGCCAGTAGTCCCCAACAGGGATTTAGCAATCAGCCCCAGCATTTT.

The chain is built from TRBV7-9 and TRBJ1-2; no definite D call. Germline V CDR1 and CDR2: SEHNR, FQNEAQ (reference sequence). The germline V and J ends were trimmed by 1 base and 5 bases, with 17 bases remaining between them. The CDR3 has 16 residues. DNA for the CDR3: TGTGCCAGCAGCTTAGGGGCCCGGGCACCTTGGTATGGCTACACCTTC. This gives the protein CASSLGARAPWYGYTF.

This clonotype was picked up a small number of times. The rearrangement uses TRBV4-3 and TRBJ2-3; TRBD2 is a possible D gene (6 bases). V shed 2 bases and J shed 0 bases, with 18 bases lying between them. Germline V CDR1 and CDR2: LGHNA, YSLEER. The CDR3 has 18 residues. The CDR3 spells CASSQRGASVGSTDTQYF. CDR3 bases: TGCGCCAGCAGCCAAAGAGGGGCTAGCGTTGGTAGCACAGATACGCAGTATTTT.

This clonotype showed up just a few times. The gene calls are TRBV20-1 and TRBJ2-1, with D tentatively TRBD1 (5 bases). This CDR3 spans 16 amino acids. The V and J ends lost 1 base and 0 bases respectively, with 13 bases between them. CDR1 is DFQATT and CDR2 is SNEGSKA in the germline V gene (reference sequence). This chain's CDR3 is CSARVGDRISYNEQFF. The CDR3 region has the DNA TGCAGTGCTAGAGTAGGGGATAGGATCTCCTACAATGAGCAGTTCTTC.

This clonotype came up once. V is TRBV7-2 and J is TRBJ1-1, with 7 bases fitting TRBD1. Germline CDR1 reads SGHTA; CDR2 reads FQGNSA. This CDR3 has 15 residues. V lost 4 bases to trimming and J lost 5 bases; unmatched junction nucleotides: 10. The CDR3, as DNA: TGTGCCAGCAGCTCTAGGGGGCAGGGCCGGACTGAAGCTTTCTTT. It specifies CASSSRGQGRTEAFF.

In DNA, the CDR3 is TGTGCCACCAGTTTGGGGTGGATTAGTGGTGCAGATACGCAGTATTTT. It specifies CATSLGWISGADTQYF. The chain is built from TRBV24-1 and TRBJ2-3; D is ambiguous. Germline CDR1 KGHDR, CDR2 SFDVKD. Trimming removed 6 bases at V and 4 bases at J, with 19 bases between. The CDR3 consists of 16 residues.

Regarding this clonotype: An end of the junction differs from the germline gene, which may be a read error. The V call is TRBV12-3 or TRBV12-4, the J call TRBJ1-1; D remains ambiguous. This CDR3 comprises 12 residues. CDR3 residues: CASSLPHAEAFF. DNA of the CDR3: TGTGCCAGCAGTCTTCCACACGCTGAGGCTTTCTTT.

The chain carries TRBV11-2 and TRBJ2-6; a possible D gene is TRBD1 (6 bases). The CDR3 is 19 residues long. V lost 7 bases and J 1 base, leaving 23 bases between the germline ends. Germline V gene data show CDR1 as SGHAT and CDR2 as FQNNGV. The CDR3 loop is CASNFLAGQSLSGANVLTF. For the CDR3, the DNA is TGTGCCAGCAACTTCCTCGCCGGACAGTCACTTTCTGGGGCCAACGTCCTGACTTTC.

This clonotype was observed a few times. The rearrangement links TRBV13 to TRBJ2-5, with D hard to call. CDR3 length: 14 amino acids. V was clipped by 3 bases and J by 5 bases, with 13 bases between them. Germline CDR1 and CDR2: PRHDT and FYEKMQ (reference sequence). The CDR3 bases are TGTGCCAGCAGCTTCAAACAGACGAGCGAGACCCAGTACTTC. Translation: CASSFKQTSETQYF.

In its sample, this clonotype was seen a few times. V is TRBV7-9 and J is TRBJ2-1; 8 bases agree with TRBD2. Germline CDR1 is SEHNR and CDR2 is FQNEAQ (reference sequence). V shed 5 bases and J 0 bases; nucleotides not matched to a gene: 12. The CDR3 loop spans 18 amino acids. The chain's CDR3 is CASSPRQQRGSSYNEQFF. The CDR3 DNA reads as TGTGCCAGCAGCCCCAGACAACAGCGGGGGAGCTCCTACAATGAGCAGTTCTTC.

The V and J genes are TRBV4-1 and TRBJ1-5; D not certain. Germline V gene lookup returns CDR1 MGHRA and CDR2 YSYEKL. The CDR3 consists of 14 residues. The V end lost 1 base, the J end lost 1 base, and 5 bases lay between the germline ends. The DNA of the CDR3 is TGCGCCAGCAGCCAAGTGGAGAGCAATCAGCCCCAGCATTTT. Amino acid sequence: CASSQVESNQPQHF.

The chain joins TRBV4-2 to TRBJ2-3; the D is unclear. The CDR3 length is 17 residues. V lost 1 base, J lost 7 bases, and 21 bases lay in between. Germline V gene sequence: CDR1 LGHNA, CDR2 YNFKEQ. The CDR3 spells CASSQVAGAGSGNTQYF. CDR3 nucleotides: TGTGCCAGCAGCCAAGTGGCAGGAGCCGGCTCCGGAAATACGCAGTATTTT.

The gene calls are TRBV5-1 and TRBJ2-3, with TRBD2 matching over 8 bases. CDR3 length: 16 amino acids. Trimming cost V 0 bases and J 6 bases; bases outside gene matches: 9. The germline gives CDR1 SGHRS, CDR2 YFSETQ. The CDR3 DNA is TGCGCCAGCAGCTTGGCCGGTGCGCGGGGGGCCGATACGCAGTATTTT. Translated: CASSLAGARGADTQYF.

The J gene is TRBJ2-7, the V gene TRBV6-1; D gene unclear. V lost 3 bases to trimming and J lost 4 bases, with 16 bases between them. Germline loops: CDR1 MNHNS, CDR2 SASEGT. CDR3 length: 15 amino acids. CDR3 residues: CASSEAAPSGYEQYF. In nucleotides, the CDR3 is TGTGCCAGCAGTGAGGCGGCACCCAGTGGGTACGAGCAGTACTTC.

This clonotype was picked up many times. The chain links TRBV15 to TRBJ2-5; D may be TRBD2 (5 bases). Germline V CDR1 and CDR2: LNHNV, YYDKDF (reference sequence). V shed 3 bases and J shed 5 bases, with 10 bases lying between them. This CDR3 region has 13 residues. The CDR3 spells CATSRDRGETQYF. The CDR3 DNA follows: TGTGCCACCAGCAGGGATCGCGGGGAGACCCAGTACTTC. Variable domain in full (rest from reference TRBV15 and TRBJ2-5): DAMVIQNPRYQVTQFGKPVTLSCSQTLNHNVMYWYQQKSSQAPKLLFHYYDKDFNNEADTPDNFQSRRPNTSFCFLDIRSPGLGDTAMYLCATSRDRGETQYFGPGTRLLVL.